These 27 T cell receptor beta chains share one sample of origin, sequenced in a study of blood T cell repertoires in COVID-19. Produced via immunoSEQ multiplex PCR; TCRdb's table is partial and in-frame only. The data contain 200,000 to 250,000 clones, nearly 90% of them singletons. Sequencing used PBMCs or T cells enriched from blood (not recorded which). These TCRs come from a man between 25 and 39 years old who had been exposed to COVID-19.

The gene calls are TRBV27 and TRBJ2-7, with 8 bases identical to TRBD1. Germline CDR1 is MNHEY and CDR2 is SMNVEV (reference sequence). This CDR3 spans 14 amino acids. The V segment lost 2 bases and the J segment 5 bases; nucleotides outside the gene matches: 5. CDR3: CASSLLQGANEQYF. Written as DNA, the CDR3 is TGTGCCAGCAGTTTACTTCAGGGGGCCAACGAGCAGTACTTC.

The chain links TRBV6-2 or TRBV6-3 to TRBJ1-4, with 8 bases fitting TRBD1. Trimming cost V 0 bases and J 8 bases; bases outside gene matches: 5. Germline-derived CDR1 and CDR2 are MNHEY and SVGEGT. The CDR3 spans 15 residues. The CDR3 coding sequence is TGTGCCAGCAGTTACTCTGGACAGGGCCGAGAAAAACTGTTTTTT. Protein: CASSYSGQGREKLFF.

The V call is TRBV25-1, the J call TRBJ2-5; D may be TRBD2 (5 bases). V lost 4 bases and J lost 9, with 18 bases in between. This CDR3 spans 14 amino acids. Per germline, CDR1 MGHDK and CDR2 SYGVNS. CDR3: CASSGTWSLGAQYF. The CDR3 DNA follows: TGTGCCAGCAGTGGGACTTGGAGCCTGGGTGCCCAGTACTTC.

The gene calls are TRBV19 and TRBJ1-1; D not resolved. Per germline, CDR1 LNHDA and CDR2 SQIVND (reference sequence). Trimming shortened V by 3 bases and J by 6 bases, and 14 bases separated the two germline ends. The CDR3 extends over 14 amino acids. The CDR3 sequence: CASSISTEVPEAFF. The CDR3 coding sequence is TGTGCCAGTAGTATTAGTACGGAGGTACCTGAAGCTTTCTTT.

V usage is TRBV27 and J usage is TRBJ1-6, with a possible D match to TRBD1 (6 bases). Trimming took off 2 bases at V and 0 bases at J, with 14 bases between the two ends. Germline V lookup: CDR1 MNHEY, CDR2 SMNVEV (reference sequence). This CDR3 comprises 18 residues. This CDR3 reads CASSLSSTGSSYNSPLHF. In nucleotides, the CDR3 is TGTGCCAGCAGTTTAAGTTCCACAGGGAGCTCCTATAATTCACCCCTCCACTTT.

This rearrangement joins TRBV7-6 to TRBJ1-6, with a possible D match to TRBD1 (5 bases). The CDR3 spans 15 residues. V was cut by 4 bases and J by 4 bases, with 11 bases left in between. The germline gives CDR1 SGHVS, CDR2 FNYEAQ. The CDR3 DNA reads as TGTGCCAGCAGCTCCCCGACAGAGTATAATTCACCCCTCCACTTT. It specifies CASSSPTEYNSPLHF.

In DNA, the CDR3 is TGTGCCAGCAGCCCCGTGGACAGGGTGAAATTCGGCAATGAGCAGTTCTTC. Protein product: CASSPVDRVKFGNEQFF. The chain joins TRBV7-9 to TRBJ2-1; TRBD1 matches at 8 bases. The germline CDR1 and CDR2 sequences are SEHNR and FQNEAQ (reference sequence). The CDR3 totals 17 residues. V gave up 5 bases and J gave up 6 bases; unmatched junction bases: 15.

This clone came up once. The genes are TRBV7-6 and TRBJ1-3, with no clear D. The V and J ends lost 3 bases and 3 bases respectively, with 12 bases between them. Germline-derived CDR1 and CDR2 are SGHVS and FNYEAQ. The CDR3 consists of 15 residues. The CDR3 spells CASSLRAVSGNTIYF. The CDR3 coding sequence is TGTGCCAGCAGCTTGAGGGCAGTTAGTGGAAACACCATATATTTT.

The J gene is TRBJ1-6, the V gene TRBV5-1; no clear D. Germline CDR1 and CDR2: SGHRS and YFSETQ. CDR3 size: 15 residues. V was cut by 0 bases and J by 10 bases, with 14 bases left in between. DNA of the CDR3: TGCGCCAGCAGCTTGGACGACAACGGGAACTCACCCCTCCACTTT. Translation gives CASSLDDNGNSPLHF.

This clone has ten or more counts. The chain links TRBV6-5 to TRBJ2-1; 8 positions agree with TRBD1. The germline CDR1 and CDR2 sequences are MNHEY and SVGAGI. V trimming: 8 bases; J trimming: 6 bases; junction bases outside the gene matches: 9. The length of the CDR3 is 14 residues. This CDR3 reads CASGGAGGFNEQFF. The CDR3 DNA sequence: TGTGCCAGCGGCGGAGCAGGGGGCTTCAATGAGCAGTTCTTC.

This clone was detected once. CDR3 sequence reads: CAISEPRGQGESPLHF. The CDR3 nucleotides are TGTGCCATCAGTGAGCCCCGGGGCCAGGGGGAATCACCCCTCCACTTT. The gene calls are TRBV10-3 and TRBJ1-6; 7 nucleotides match TRBD1. J lost 10 bases, V lost 2 bases, and 11 bases had no gene match. This CDR3 has 16 residues. The germline CDR1 and CDR2 sequences are ENHRY and SYGVKD.

The chain joins TRBV6-6 to TRBJ1-1, with D possibly TRBD1 on 5 matching bases. Germline CDR1 MNHNY, CDR2 SVGAGI (reference sequence). CDR3 size: 12 residues. Trimming took off 6 bases at V and 2 bases at J, with 7 bases between the two ends. This CDR3 is CASSGGNTEAFF. CDR3 in DNA: TGTGCCAGCAGCGGGGGAAACACTGAAGCTTTCTTT.

The chain recombines TRBV9 with TRBJ2-3; D might be TRBD2 (7 bases). This CDR3 spans 20 amino acids. Germline CDR1 SGDLS, CDR2 YYNGEE. V gave up 0 bases and J gave up 0 bases, with 23 bases separating them. Here the CDR3 DNA reads TGTGCCAGCAGCGTAGCCTTGACTGGCGGGGGCCGACTCAGCACAGATACGCAGTATTTT. This encodes CASSVALTGGGRLSTDTQYF.

The J gene is TRBJ2-3, the V gene TRBV10-2; no clear D. Trimming pared 7 bases from V and 6 bases from J, leaving 5 bases between. The germline V gene has CDR1 WSHSY and CDR2 SAAADI. This CDR3 is 10 amino acids long. CDR3 sequence reads: CASMYDTQYF. CDR3 DNA sequence: TGCGCCAGCATGTATGATACGCAGTATTTT.

This chain uses TRBV11-2 with TRBJ1-2; D might be TRBD1 (6 bases). Trimming stripped 6 bases from V and 5 bases from J, with 25 bases between. The CDR3 has 17 residues. Germline assignment: CDR1 SGHAT and CDR2 FQNNGV. For the CDR3, the DNA is TGTGCCAGCAGACATACCGTCGCCGGGACACGTCTATATGGCTACACCTTC. It yields the protein CASRHTVAGTRLYGYTF.

The chain is built from TRBV4-3 and TRBJ2-4; 11 bases agree with TRBD2. Trimming cost V 0 bases and J 8 bases; bases outside gene matches: 12. Per the germline V gene, CDR1 is LGHNA and CDR2 is YSLEER. The CDR3 sequence is 18 residues long. The CDR3, as DNA: TGCGCCAGCAGCCAAGACAGCTCTAGCGGGGGGCTCAGAGACATTCAGTACTTC. Its translation: CASSQDSSSGGLRDIQYF.

The chain links TRBV12-3 or TRBV12-4 to TRBJ2-1; a weak D match, TRBD1 (5 bases). The CDR3 is 13 residues long. Between the trimmed V and J ends, which lost 6 bases and 5 bases, there was a span of 11 bases. The CDR3 DNA sequence: TGTGCCAGCAGACTTGACAGAAACAATGAGCAGTTCTTC. This encodes CASRLDRNNEQFF.

The chain combines TRBV7-2 with TRBJ2-1, with 10 bases identical to TRBD2. Trimming cost V 1 base and J 7 bases; bases outside gene matches: 7. Germline V gives CDR1 SGHTA, CDR2 FQGNSA. CDR3 length equals 16 residues. For the CDR3, the DNA is TGTGCCAGCAGCTTAGGCTTAGCGGGGGGTCTTAATGAGCAGTTCTTC. It encodes CASSLGLAGGLNEQFF.

V is TRBV9 and J is TRBJ2-3, with 8 bases matching TRBD2. Germline trimming cut 0 bases from V and 4 bases from J; bases unmatched to any gene: 7. The CDR3 totals 16 residues. From germline, CDR1 is SGDLS and CDR2 YYNGEE. The DNA of the CDR3 is TGTGCCAGCAGCGTAGACAGCGGGGGTAGGGCAGATACGCAGTATTTT. Its translation: CASSVDSGGRADTQYF.

The chain has TRBV6-5 and TRBJ1-5, with D possibly being TRBD1 (5 bases). This CDR3 has 14 amino acids. CDR1 is MNHEY, CDR2 SVGAGI, per germline. Trimming cost V 8 bases and J 0 bases, with 11 bases left between them. Written as DNA, the CDR3 is TGTGCCAGCGCCCAGGGATATAGCAATCAGCCCCAGCATTTT. Amino acids: CASAQGYSNQPQHF.

V usage is TRBV9 and J usage is TRBJ2-1; weak D call: TRBD2 (5 bases). Germline loops: CDR1 SGDLS, CDR2 YYNGEE. This CDR3 contains 16 residues. Trimming left V 4 bases short and J 0 bases short, with 14 bases between. CDR3 bases: TGTGCCAGCAGCCCCCACTTAGAGGGCTCCTACAATGAGCAGTTCTTC. It translates to CASSPHLEGSYNEQFF.

The V and J genes are TRBV7-6 and TRBJ2-5; 8 positions match TRBD1. Germline CDR1 and CDR2: SGHVS and FNYEAQ. CDR3 size: 14 residues. Trimming at V came to 5 bases and at J to 5 bases, leaving 7 bases not matched to a gene. CDR3 loop: CASSQDRVRETQYF. CDR3 DNA: TGTGCCAGCAGCCAGGACAGGGTGCGGGAGACCCAGTACTTC. Supplemented by reference TRBV7-6 and TRBJ2-5, the full variable domain reads GAGVSQSPRYKVTKRGQDVALRCDPISGHVSLYWYRQALGQGPEFLTYFNYEAQQDKSGLPNDRFSAERPEGSISTLTIQRTEQRDSAMYRCASSQDRVRETQYFGPGTRLLVL.

The gene calls are TRBV9 and TRBJ1-2; 7 positions agree with TRBD1. V shed 4 bases and J 6 bases; nucleotides not matched to a gene: 9. The CDR3 runs 14 residues. The germline gives CDR1 SGDLS, CDR2 YYNGEE. The CDR3 coding sequence is TGTGCCAGCAGCATTGCAGGGGGGCCGGATGGCTACACCTTC. Amino acid sequence: CASSIAGGPDGYTF.

The count of this clone is one. J is TRBJ1-6 and V is TRBV4-1; weak D call: TRBD1 (5 bases). This CDR3 has 19 residues. Germline CDR1 and CDR2: MGHRA and YSYEKL. V lost 2 bases to trimming and J lost 0 bases, with 17 bases between them. The CDR3 here is CASSQFPGRDSSYNSPLHF. Written as DNA, the CDR3 is TGCGCCAGCAGCCAATTCCCGGGGCGGGATAGCTCCTATAATTCACCCCTCCACTTT.

This chain uses TRBV11-2 with TRBJ2-7; D is uncertain. V was shortened by 6 bases and J by 3 bases, with 6 bases between the two germline ends. The CDR3 totals 11 residues. Germline V gene sequence: CDR1 SGHAT, CDR2 FQNNGV. CDR3 sequence reads: CASSPGYEQYF. As DNA, the CDR3 is TGTGCCAGCAGTCCAGGCTACGAGCAGTACTTC. Together with reference TRBV11-2 and TRBJ2-7, the CDR3 gives the full variable domain: EAGVAQSPRYKIIEKRQSVAFWCNPISGHATLYWYQQILGQGPKLLIQFQNNGVVDDSQLPKDRFSAERLKGVDSTLKIQPAKLEDSAVYLCASSPGYEQYFGPGTRLTVT.

A remark on this clone: Other DNA variants within this sample encode the same CDR3. The chain recombines TRBV15 with TRBJ2-7; perhaps TRBD1 as D (5 bases). This CDR3 is 14 amino acids long. From germline, CDR1 is LNHNV and CDR2 YYDKDF (reference sequence). The V end lost 0 bases, the J end lost 1 base, and 7 bases lay between the germline ends. CDR3 amino acids: CATSRDTGSYEQYF. DNA for the CDR3: TGTGCCACCAGCAGAGACACAGGATCCTACGAGCAGTACTTC.

This CDR3 is CASNLDGNTEAFF. As DNA, the CDR3 is TGTGCCAGCAACCTAGACGGGAACACTGAAGCTTTCTTT. This chain connects TRBV2 to TRBJ1-1; D unresolved. The CDR3 length is 13 residues. The ends were cut back, 7 bases at V and 1 base at J, with 10 bases in the middle. From germline, CDR1 is SNHLY and CDR2 FYNNEI. Full variable domain (rest looked up from reference TRBV2 and TRBJ1-1): EPEVTQTPSHQVTQMGQEVILRCVPISNHLYFYWYRQILGQKVEFLVSFYNNEISEKSEIFDDQFSVERPDGSNFTLKIRSTKLEDSAMYFCASNLDGNTEAFFGQGTRLTVV.